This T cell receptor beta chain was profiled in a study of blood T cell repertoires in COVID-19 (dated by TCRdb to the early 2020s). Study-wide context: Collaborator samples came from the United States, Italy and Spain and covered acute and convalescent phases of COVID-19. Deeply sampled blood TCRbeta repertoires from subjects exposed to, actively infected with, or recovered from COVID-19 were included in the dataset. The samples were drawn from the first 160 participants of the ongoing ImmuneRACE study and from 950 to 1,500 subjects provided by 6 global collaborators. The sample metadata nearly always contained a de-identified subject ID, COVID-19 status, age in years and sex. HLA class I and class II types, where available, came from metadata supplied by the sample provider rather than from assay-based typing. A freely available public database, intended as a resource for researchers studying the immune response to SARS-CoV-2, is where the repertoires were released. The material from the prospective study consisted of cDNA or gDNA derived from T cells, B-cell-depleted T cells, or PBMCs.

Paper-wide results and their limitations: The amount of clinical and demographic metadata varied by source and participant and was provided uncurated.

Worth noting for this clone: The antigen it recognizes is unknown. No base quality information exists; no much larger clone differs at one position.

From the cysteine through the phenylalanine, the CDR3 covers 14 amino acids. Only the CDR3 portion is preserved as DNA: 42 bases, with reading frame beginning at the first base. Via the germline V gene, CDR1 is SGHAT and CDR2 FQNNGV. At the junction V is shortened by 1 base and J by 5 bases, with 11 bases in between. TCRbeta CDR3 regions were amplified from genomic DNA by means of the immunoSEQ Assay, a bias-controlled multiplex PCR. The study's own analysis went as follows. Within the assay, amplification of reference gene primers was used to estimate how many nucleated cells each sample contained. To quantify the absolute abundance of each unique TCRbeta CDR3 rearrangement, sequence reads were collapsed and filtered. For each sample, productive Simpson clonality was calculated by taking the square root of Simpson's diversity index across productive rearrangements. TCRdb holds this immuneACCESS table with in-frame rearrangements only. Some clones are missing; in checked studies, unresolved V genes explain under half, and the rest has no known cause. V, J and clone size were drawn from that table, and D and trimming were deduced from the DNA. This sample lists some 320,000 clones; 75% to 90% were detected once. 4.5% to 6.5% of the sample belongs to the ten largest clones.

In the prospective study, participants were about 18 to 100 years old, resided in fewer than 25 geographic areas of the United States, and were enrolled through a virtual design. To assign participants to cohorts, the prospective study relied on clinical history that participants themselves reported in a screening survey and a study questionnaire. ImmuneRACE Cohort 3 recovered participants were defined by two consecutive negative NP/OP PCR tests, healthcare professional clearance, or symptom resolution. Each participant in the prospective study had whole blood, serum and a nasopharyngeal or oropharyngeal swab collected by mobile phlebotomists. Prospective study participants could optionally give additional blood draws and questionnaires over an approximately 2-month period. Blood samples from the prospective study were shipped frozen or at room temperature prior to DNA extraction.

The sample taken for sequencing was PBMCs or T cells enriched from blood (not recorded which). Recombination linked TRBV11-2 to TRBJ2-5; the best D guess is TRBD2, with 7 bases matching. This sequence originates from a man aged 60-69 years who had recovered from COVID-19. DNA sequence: TGTGCCAGCAGCTTAGCAGGGGACTACGAGACCCAGTACTTC. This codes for CASSLAGDYETQYF.